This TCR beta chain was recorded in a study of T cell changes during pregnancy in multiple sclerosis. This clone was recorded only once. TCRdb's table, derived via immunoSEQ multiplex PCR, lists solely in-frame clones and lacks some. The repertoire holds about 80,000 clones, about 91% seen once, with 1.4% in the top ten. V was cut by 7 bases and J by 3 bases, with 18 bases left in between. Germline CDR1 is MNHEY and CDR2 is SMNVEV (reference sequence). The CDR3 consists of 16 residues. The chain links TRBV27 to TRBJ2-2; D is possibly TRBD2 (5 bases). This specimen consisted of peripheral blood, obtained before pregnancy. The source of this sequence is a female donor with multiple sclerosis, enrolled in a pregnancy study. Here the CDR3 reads CASTITGFDYTGELFF. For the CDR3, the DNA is TGTGCCAGCACCATTACGGGATTTGATTACACCGGGGAGCTGTTTTTT.